This entry concerns a single T cell receptor (beta chain). Vbeta (60) and Jbeta (13) primers were used in the PCR. TCRdb's copy holds only in-frame clones and misses some; the assay was immunoSEQ multiplex PCR. The sample includes some 150,000 clones, 80% to 90% of them seen just once. This entry comes from a study of cytomegalovirus exposure and HLA in healthy donors. The CDR3 runs to 15 residues. Unmatched junction bases numbered 11, after V lost 6 bases and J lost 6 bases. Per germline, CDR1 MDHEN and CDR2 SYDVKM. V usage is TRBV28 and J usage is TRBJ2-7; the match to TRBD1 covers 10 bases. The sequencing sample was made of PBMCs. The clonotype was recovered from a woman aged 18-35 years in good health and CMV-seronegative. The CDR3, as DNA: TGTGCCAGCAGGAAGCCGGGACAGGGGATGGGCGAGCAGTACTTC. Its translation: CASRKPGQGMGEQYF.